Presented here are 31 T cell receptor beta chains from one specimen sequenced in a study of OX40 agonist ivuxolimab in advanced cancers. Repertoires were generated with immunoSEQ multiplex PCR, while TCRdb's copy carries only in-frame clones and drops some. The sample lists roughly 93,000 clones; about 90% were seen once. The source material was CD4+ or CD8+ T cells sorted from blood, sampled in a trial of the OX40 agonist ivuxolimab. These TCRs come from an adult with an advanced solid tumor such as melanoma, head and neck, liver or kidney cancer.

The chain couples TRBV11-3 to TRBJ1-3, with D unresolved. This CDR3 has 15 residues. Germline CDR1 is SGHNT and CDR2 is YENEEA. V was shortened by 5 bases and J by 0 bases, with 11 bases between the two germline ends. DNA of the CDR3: TGTGCCAGCAGCCCGGACGCCGACTCTGGAAACACCATATATTTT. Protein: CASSPDADSGNTIYF.

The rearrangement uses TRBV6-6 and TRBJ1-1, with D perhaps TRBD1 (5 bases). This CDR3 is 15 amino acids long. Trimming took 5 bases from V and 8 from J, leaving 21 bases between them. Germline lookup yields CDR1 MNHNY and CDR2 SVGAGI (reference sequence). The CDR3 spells CASSPHYQGLPEAFF. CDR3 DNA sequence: TGTGCCAGCAGTCCCCATTATCAGGGACTACCCGAAGCTTTCTTT.

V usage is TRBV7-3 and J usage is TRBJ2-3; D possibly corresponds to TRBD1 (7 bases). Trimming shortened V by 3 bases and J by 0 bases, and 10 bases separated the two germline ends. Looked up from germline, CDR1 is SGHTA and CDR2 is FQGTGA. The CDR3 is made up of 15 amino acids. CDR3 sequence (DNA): TGTGCCAGCAGCTTTCAGGGGGGAAGCACAGATACGCAGTATTTT. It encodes CASSFQGGSTDTQYF.

CDR3 in DNA: TGTGCCTGGAGTGTAGCGGACAGGGGGATGATGGGGCGGTATGAAGCTTTCTTT. It encodes CAWSVADRGMMGRYEAFF. This chain joins TRBV30 and TRBJ1-1, with 10 bases matching TRBD1. The V segment lost 0 bases and the J segment 7 bases; nucleotides outside the gene matches: 17. The CDR3 spans 18 residues. Germline V gene lookup returns CDR1 GTSNPN and CDR2 SVGIG (reference sequence).

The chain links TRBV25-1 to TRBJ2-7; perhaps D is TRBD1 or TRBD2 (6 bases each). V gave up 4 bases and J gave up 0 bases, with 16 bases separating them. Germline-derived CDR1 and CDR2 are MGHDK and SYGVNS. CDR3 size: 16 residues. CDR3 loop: CASSAQRGRSSYEQYF. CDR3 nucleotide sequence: TGTGCCAGCAGTGCGCAACGGGGGCGTAGCTCCTACGAGCAGTACTTC.

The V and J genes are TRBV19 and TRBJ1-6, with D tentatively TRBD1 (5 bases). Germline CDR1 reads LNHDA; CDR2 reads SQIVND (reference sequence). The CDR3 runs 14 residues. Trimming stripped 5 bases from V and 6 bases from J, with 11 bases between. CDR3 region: CASSWGSINSPLHF. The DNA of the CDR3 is TGTGCCAGTAGTTGGGGCAGTATTAATTCACCCCTCCACTTT.

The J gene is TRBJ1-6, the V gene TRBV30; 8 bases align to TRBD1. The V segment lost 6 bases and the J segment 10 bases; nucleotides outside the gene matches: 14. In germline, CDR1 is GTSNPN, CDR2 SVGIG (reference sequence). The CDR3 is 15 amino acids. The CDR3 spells CACPGRGQGISPLHF. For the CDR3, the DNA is TGTGCCTGCCCTGGAAGAGGACAGGGAATATCACCCCTCCACTTT.

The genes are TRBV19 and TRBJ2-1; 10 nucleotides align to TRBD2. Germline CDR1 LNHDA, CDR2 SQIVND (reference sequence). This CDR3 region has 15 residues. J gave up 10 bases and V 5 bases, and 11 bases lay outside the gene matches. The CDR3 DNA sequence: TGTGCCAGTAGTCCACGGCTAGCGGGAGTTGGGGAGCAGTTCTTC. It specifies CASSPRLAGVGEQFF. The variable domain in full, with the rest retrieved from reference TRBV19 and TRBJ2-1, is DGGITQSPKYLFRKEGQNVTLSCEQNLNHDAMYWYRQDPGQGLRLIYYSQIVNDFQKGDIAEGYSVSREKKESFPLTVTSAQKNPTAFYLCASSPRLAGVGEQFFGPGTRLTVL.

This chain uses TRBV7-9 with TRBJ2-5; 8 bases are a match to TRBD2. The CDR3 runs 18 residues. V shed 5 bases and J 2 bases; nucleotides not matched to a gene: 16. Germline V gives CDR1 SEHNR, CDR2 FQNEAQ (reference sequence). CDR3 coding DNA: TGTGCCAGCAGCCCTAGCGGGCCGGCTAGCGGTCTGCAAGAGACCCAGTACTTC. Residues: CASSPSGPASGLQETQYF.

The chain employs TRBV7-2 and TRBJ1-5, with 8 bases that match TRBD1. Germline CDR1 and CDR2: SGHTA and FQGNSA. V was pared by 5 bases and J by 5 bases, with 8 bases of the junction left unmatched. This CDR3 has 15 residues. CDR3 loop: CASSRDRGGYQPQHF. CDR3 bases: TGTGCCAGCAGCCGAGACAGGGGAGGATATCAGCCCCAGCATTTT.

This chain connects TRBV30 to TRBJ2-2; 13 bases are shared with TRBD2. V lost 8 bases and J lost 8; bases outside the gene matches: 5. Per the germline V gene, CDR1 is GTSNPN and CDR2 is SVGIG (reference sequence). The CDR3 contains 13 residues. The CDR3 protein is CAARLAGGGELFF. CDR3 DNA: TGTGCCGCTAGACTAGCGGGGGGAGGGGAGCTGTTTTTT.

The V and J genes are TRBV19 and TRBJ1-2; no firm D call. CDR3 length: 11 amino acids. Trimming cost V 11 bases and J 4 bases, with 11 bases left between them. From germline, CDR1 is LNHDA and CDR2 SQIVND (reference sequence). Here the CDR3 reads CAAVRGYGYTF. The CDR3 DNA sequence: TGTGCCGCCGTCCGGGGCTATGGCTACACCTTC.

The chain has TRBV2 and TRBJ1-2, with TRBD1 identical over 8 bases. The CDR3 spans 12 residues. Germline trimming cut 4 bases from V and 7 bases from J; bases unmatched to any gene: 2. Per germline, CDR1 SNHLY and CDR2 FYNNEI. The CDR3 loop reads CASSGTGGGYTF. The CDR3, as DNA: TGTGCCAGCAGTGGAACAGGGGGTGGCTACACCTTC.

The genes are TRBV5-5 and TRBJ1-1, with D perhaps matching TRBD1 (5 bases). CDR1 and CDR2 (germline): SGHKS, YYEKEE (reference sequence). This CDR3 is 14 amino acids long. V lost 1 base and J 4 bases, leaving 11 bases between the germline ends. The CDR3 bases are TGTGCCAGCAGCTTGAGGGGTTGGGGCACTGAAGCTTTCTTT. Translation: CASSLRGWGTEAFF.

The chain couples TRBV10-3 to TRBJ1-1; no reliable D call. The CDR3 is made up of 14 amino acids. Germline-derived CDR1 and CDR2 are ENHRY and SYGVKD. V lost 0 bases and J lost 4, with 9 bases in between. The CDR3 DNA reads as TGTGCCATCAGTGAGTCGTTTAGCGGCACTGAAGCTTTCTTT. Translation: CAISESFSGTEAFF.

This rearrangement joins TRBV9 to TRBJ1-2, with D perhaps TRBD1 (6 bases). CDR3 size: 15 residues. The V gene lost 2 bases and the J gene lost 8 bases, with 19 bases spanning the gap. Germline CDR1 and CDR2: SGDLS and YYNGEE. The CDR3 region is CASSVDPDRGGGYTF. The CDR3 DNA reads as TGTGCCAGCAGCGTGGATCCCGACCGGGGGGGCGGCTACACCTTC. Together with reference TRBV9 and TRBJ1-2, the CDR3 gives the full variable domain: DSGVTQTPKHLITATGQRVTLRCSPRSGDLSVYWYQQSLDQGLQFLIQYYNGEERAKGNILERFSAQQFPDLHSELNLSSLELGDSALYFCASSVDPDRGGGYTFGSGTRLTVV.

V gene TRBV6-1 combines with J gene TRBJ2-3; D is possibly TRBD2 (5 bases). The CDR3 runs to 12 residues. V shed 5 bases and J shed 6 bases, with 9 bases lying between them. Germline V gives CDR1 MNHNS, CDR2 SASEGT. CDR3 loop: CASSLWRDTQYF. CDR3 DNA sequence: TGTGCCAGCAGTCTGTGGAGGGATACGCAGTATTTT.

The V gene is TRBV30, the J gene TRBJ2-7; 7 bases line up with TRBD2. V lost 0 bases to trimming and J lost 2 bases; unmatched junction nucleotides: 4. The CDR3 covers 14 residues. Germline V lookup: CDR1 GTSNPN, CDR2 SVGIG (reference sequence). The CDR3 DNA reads TGTGCCTGGAGTGTTGGGGGGGTAGCCTACGAGCAGTACTTC. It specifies CAWSVGGVAYEQYF.

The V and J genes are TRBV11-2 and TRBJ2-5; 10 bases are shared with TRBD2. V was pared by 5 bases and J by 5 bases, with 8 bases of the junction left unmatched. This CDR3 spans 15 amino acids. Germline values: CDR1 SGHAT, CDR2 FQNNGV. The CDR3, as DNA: TGTGCCAGCAGCAAGTGGGGGACTAGCGACGAGACCCAGTACTTC. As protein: CASSKWGTSDETQYF.

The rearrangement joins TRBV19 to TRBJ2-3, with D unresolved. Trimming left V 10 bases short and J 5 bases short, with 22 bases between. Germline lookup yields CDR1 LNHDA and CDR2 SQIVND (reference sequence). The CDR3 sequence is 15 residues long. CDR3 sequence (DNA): TGTGCCATGCCAAAAGGTATTCGATATGGAGATACGCAGTATTTT. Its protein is CAMPKGIRYGDTQYF.

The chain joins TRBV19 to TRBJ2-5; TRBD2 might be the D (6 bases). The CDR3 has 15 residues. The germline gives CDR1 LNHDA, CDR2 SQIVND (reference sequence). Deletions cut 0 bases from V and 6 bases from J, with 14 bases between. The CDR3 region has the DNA TGTGCCAGTAGTATAGAGGAGGGCCCCGCCCAGACCCAGTACTTC. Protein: CASSIEEGPAQTQYF.

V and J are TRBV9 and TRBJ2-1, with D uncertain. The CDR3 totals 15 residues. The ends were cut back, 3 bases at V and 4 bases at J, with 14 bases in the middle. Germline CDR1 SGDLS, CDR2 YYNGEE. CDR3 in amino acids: CASSAQELSYNEQFF. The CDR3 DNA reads TGTGCCAGCAGCGCCCAGGAGCTTTCTTACAATGAGCAGTTCTTC.

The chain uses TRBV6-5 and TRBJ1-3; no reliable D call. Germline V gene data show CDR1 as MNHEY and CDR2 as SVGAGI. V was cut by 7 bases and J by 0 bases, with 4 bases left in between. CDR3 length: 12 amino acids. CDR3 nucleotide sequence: TGTGCCAGCACCGGCTCTGGAAACACCATATATTTT. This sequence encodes CASTGSGNTIYF.

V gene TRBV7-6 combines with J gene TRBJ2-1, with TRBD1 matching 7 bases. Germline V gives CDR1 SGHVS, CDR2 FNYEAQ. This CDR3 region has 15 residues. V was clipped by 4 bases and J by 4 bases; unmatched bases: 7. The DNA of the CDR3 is TGTGCCAGCAGCTCGACAGGGACAGCATACAATGAGCAGTTCTTC. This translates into CASSSTGTAYNEQFF.

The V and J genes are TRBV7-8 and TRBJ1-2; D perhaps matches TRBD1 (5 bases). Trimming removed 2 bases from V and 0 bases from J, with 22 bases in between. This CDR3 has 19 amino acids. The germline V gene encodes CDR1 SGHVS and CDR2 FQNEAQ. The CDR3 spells CASSLILGGGQGSNYGYTF. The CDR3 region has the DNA TGTGCCAGCAGCTTAATATTGGGTGGTGGGCAGGGCTCTAACTATGGCTACACCTTC.

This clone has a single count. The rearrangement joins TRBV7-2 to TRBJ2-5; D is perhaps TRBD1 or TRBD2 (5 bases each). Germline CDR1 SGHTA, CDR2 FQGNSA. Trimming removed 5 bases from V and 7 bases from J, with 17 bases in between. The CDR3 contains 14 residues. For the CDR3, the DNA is TGTGCCAGCAGCCCGCAGGGACCGGTTGGGACCCAGTACTTC. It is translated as CASSPQGPVGTQYF.

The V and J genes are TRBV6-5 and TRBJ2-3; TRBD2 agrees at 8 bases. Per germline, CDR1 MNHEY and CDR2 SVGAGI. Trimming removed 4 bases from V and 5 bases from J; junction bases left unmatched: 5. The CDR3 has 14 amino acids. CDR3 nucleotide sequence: TGTGCCAGCAGTTTGGGGACTAGTGGAGATACGCAGTATTTT. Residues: CASSLGTSGDTQYF.

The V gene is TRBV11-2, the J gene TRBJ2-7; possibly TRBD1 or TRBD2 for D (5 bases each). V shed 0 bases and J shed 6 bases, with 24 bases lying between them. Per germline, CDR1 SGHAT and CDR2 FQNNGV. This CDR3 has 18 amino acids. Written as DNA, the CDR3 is TGTGCCAGCAGCTTAGATAAGGAGTCATGGGACCGAGGAGCCGAGCAGTACTTC. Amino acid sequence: CASSLDKESWDRGAEQYF.

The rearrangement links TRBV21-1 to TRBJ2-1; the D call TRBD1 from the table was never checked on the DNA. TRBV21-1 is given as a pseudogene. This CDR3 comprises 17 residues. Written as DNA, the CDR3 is TGTGCCAGCAGCAAAGTGAGGTCTGGCAGGGTTAGTAATGAGCAGTTCTTC. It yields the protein CASSKVRSGRVSNEQFF.

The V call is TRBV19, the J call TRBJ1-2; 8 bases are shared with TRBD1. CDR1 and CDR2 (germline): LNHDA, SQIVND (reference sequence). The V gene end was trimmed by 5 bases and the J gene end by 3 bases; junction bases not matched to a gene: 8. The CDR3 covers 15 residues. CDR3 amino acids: CASSSQGAGDYGYTF. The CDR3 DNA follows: TGTGCCAGTAGTTCTCAGGGGGCAGGAGACTATGGCTACACCTTC.

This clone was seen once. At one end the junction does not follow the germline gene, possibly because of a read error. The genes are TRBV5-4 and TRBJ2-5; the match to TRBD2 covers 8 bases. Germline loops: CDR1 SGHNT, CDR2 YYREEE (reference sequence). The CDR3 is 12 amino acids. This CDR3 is CASSFGRDRGHF. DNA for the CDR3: TGTGCCAGCAGCTTCGGGAGGGATCGGGGGCACTTC.